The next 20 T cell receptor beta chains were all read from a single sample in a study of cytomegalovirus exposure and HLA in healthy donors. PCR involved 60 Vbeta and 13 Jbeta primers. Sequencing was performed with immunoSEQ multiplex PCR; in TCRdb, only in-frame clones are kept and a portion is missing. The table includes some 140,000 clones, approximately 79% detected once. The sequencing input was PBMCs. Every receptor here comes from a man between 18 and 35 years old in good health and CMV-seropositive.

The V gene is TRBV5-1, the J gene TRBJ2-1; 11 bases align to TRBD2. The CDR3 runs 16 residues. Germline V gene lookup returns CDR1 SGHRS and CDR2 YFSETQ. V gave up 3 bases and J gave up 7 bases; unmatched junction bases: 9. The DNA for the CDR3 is TGCGCCAGCAGCTCGATAGCGGGGGGGATAGGAAATGAGCAGTTCTTC. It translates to CASSSIAGGIGNEQFF.

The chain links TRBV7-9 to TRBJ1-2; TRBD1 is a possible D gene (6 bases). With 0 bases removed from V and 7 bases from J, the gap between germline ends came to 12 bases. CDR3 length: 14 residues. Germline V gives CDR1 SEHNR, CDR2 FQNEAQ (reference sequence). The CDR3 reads CASSLAGGGSGYTF. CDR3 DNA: TGTGCCAGCAGCTTAGCGGGAGGGGGGTCTGGCTACACCTTC. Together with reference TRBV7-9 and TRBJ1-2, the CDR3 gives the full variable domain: DTGVSQNPRHKITKRGQNVTFRCDPISEHNRLYWYRQTLGQGPEFLTYFQNEAQLEKSRLLSDRFSAERPKGSFSTLEIQRTEQGDSAMYLCASSLAGGGSGYTFGSGTRLTVV.

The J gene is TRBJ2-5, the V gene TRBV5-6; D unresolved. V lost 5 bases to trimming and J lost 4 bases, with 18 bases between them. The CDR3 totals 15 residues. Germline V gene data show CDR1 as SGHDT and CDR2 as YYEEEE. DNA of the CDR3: TGTGCCAGCAGATCGGCGGCCGGTAAGGTAGAGACCCAGTACTTC. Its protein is CASRSAAGKVETQYF.

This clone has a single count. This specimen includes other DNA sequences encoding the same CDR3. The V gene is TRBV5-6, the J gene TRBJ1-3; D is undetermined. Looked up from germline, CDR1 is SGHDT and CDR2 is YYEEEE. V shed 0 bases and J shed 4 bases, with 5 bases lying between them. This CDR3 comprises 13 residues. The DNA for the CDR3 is TGTGCCAGCAGCTTGGCCGGGGGAAACACCATATATTTT. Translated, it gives CASSLAGGNTIYF.

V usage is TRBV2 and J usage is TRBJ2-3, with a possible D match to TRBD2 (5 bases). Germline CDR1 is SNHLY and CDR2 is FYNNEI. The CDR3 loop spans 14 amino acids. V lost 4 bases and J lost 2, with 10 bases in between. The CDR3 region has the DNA TGTGCCAGCAGTGCTCGGGATAACACAGATACGCAGTATTTT. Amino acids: CASSARDNTDTQYF.

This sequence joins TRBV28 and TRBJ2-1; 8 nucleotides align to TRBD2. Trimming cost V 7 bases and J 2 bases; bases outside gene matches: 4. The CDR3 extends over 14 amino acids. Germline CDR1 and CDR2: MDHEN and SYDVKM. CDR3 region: CASTGGLTYNEQFF. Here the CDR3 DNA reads TGTGCCAGCACGGGGGGGCTTACCTACAATGAGCAGTTCTTC.

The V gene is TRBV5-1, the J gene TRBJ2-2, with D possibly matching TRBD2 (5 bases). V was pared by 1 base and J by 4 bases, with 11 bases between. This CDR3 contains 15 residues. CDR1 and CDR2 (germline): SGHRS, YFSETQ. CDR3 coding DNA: TGCGCCAGCAGCTTGCAGAGGGTCGTCACCGGGGAGCTGTTTTTT. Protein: CASSLQRVVTGELFF.

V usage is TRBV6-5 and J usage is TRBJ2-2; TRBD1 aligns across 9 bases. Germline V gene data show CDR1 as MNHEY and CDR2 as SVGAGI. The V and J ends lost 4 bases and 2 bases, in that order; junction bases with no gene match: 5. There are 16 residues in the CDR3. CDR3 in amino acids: CASSSQGQGNTGELFF. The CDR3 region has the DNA TGTGCCAGCAGTTCCCAGGGACAGGGTAACACCGGGGAGCTGTTTTTT.

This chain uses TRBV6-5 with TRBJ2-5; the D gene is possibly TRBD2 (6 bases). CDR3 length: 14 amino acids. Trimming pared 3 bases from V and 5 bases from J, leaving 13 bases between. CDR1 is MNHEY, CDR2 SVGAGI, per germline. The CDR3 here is CASSYSEGTETQYF. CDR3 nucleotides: TGTGCCAGCAGTTATTCGGAGGGTACCGAGACCCAGTACTTC.

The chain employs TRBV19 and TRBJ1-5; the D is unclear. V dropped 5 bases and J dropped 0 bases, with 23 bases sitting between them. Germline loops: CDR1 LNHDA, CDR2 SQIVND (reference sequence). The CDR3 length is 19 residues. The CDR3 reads CASSPPSAPGGYSNQPQHF. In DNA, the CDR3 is TGTGCCAGTAGTCCTCCGAGCGCTCCTGGAGGGTATAGCAATCAGCCCCAGCATTTT.

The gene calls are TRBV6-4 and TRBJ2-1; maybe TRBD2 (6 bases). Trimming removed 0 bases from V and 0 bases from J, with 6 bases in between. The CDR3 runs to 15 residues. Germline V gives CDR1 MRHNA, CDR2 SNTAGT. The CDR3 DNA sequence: TGTGCCAGCAGTGACTCAGCGGGCTCCTACAATGAGCAGTTCTTC. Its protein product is CASSDSAGSYNEQFF.

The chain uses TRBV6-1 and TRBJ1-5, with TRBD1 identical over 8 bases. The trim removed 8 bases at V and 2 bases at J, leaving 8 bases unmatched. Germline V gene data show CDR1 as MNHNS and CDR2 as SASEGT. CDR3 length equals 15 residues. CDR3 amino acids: CASGPGGYGNQPQHF. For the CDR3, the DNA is TGTGCCAGCGGACCAGGGGGCTATGGCAATCAGCCCCAGCATTTT.

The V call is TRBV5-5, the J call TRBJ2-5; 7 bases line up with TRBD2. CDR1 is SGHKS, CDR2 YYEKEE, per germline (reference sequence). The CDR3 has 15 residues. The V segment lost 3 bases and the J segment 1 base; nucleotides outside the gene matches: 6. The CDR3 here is CASSSPGGTQETQYF. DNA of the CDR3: TGTGCCAGCAGCTCCCCGGGGGGAACCCAAGAGACCCAGTACTTC.

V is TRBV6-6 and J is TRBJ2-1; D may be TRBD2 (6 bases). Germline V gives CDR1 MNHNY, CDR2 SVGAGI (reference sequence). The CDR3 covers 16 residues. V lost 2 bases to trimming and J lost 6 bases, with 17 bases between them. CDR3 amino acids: CASSYGIAARGNEQFF. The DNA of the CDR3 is TGTGCCAGCAGTTACGGAATAGCGGCCCGGGGCAATGAGCAGTTCTTC.

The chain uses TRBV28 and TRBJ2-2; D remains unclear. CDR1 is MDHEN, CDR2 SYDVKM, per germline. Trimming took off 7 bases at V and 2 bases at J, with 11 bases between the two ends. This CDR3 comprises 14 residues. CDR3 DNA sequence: TGTGCCAGCACCAAGGTTAGCAACACCGGGGAGCTGTTTTTT. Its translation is CASTKVSNTGELFF.

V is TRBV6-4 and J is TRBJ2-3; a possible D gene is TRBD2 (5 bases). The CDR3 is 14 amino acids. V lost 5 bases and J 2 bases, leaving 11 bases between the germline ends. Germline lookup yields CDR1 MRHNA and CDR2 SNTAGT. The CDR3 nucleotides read TGTGCCAGCAGTTTAGCGCCAAACACAGATACGCAGTATTTT. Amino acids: CASSLAPNTDTQYF.

DNA of the CDR3: TGTGCCAGCAGCAATCAACTGGAGGGAGAGACCCAGTACTTC. This codes for CASSNQLEGETQYF. This chain connects TRBV5-6 to TRBJ2-5, with a possible D match to TRBD2 (6 bases). Germline-derived CDR1 and CDR2 are SGHDT and YYEEEE. Between the trimmed V and J ends, which lost 4 bases and 4 bases, there was a span of 14 bases. The CDR3 has 14 residues.

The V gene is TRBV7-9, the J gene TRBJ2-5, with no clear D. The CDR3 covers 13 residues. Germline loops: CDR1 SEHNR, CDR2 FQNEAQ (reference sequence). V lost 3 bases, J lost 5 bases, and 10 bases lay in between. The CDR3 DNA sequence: TGTGCCAGCAGCTTCACGAGCAGGGAGACCCAGTACTTC. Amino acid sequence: CASSFTSRETQYF. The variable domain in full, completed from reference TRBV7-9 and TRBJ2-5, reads DTGVSQNPRHKITKRGQNVTFRCDPISEHNRLYWYRQTLGQGPEFLTYFQNEAQLEKSRLLSDRFSAERPKGSFSTLEIQRTEQGDSAMYLCASSFTSRETQYFGPGTRLLVL.

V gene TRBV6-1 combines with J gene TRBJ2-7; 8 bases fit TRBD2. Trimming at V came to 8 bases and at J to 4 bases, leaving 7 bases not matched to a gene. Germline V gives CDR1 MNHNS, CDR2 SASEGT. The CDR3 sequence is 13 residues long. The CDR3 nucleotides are TGTGCCAGCCGGACTAGCAGTTTATACGAGCAGTACTTC. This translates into CASRTSSLYEQYF.

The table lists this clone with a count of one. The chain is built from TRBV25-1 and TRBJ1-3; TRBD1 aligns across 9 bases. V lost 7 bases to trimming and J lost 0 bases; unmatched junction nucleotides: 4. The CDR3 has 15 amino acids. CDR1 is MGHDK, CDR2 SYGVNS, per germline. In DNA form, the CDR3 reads TGTGCCAGCACTATGACAGGGGGCTCTGGAAACACCATATATTTT. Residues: CASTMTGGSGNTIYF.